This T cell receptor beta chain was documented in a study of OX40 agonist ivuxolimab in advanced cancers. About the study: Dose-escalation cases comprised hepatocellular carcinoma, melanoma, renal cell or head and neck cancer.

Sequenced by immunoSEQ multiplex PCR; TCRdb stores in-frame clones only, minus some. The table records 40,000 to 65,000 clones, 84% of them present only once. This clonotype was sampled from an adult with an advanced solid tumor such as melanoma, head and neck, liver or kidney cancer. The specimen comprised CD4+ or CD8+ T cells sorted from blood, sampled in a trial of the OX40 agonist ivuxolimab.

The CDR3 region has the DNA TGTGCCAGTATGAGCCCCCCCGGACAGGGCGGCTCCTACAATGAGCAGTTCTTC. Translating it yields CASMSPPGQGGSYNEQFF. J is TRBJ2-1 and V is TRBV19, with TRBD1 matching 8 bases. The CDR3 has 18 residues. Germline V gives CDR1 LNHDA, CDR2 SQIVND (reference sequence). J was trimmed by 0 bases and V by 7 bases; bases with no gene match: 14.